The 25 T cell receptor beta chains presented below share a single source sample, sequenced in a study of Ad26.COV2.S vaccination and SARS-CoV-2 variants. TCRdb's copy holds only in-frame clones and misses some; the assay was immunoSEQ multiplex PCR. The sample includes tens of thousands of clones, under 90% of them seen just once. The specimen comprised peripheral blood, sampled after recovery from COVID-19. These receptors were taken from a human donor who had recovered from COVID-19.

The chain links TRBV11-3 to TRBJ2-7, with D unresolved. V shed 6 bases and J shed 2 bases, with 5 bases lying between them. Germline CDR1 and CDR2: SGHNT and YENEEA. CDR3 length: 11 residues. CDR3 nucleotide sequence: TGTGCCAGCAGTGCAACCTACGAGCAGTACTTC. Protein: CASSATYEQYF. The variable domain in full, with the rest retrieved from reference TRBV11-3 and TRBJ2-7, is EAGVVQSPRYKIIEKKQPVAFWCNPISGHNTLYWYLQNLGQGPELLIRYENEEAVDDSQLPKDRFSAERLKGVDSTLKIQPAELGDSAVYLCASSATYEQYFGPGTRLTVT.

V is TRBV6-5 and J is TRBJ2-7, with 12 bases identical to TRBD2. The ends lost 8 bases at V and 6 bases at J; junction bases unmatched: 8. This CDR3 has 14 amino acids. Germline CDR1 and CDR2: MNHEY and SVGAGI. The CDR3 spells CASALTSGRTEQYF. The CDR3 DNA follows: TGTGCCAGCGCTTTAACTAGCGGGAGGACCGAGCAGTACTTC.

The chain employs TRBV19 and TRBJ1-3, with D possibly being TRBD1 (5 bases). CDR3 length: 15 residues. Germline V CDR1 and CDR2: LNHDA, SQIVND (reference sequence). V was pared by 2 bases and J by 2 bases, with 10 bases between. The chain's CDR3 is CASSIMGTTGNTIYF. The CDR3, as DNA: TGTGCCAGTAGTATAATGGGGACGACTGGAAACACCATATATTTT. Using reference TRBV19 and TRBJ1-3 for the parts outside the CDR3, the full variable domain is DGGITQSPKYLFRKEGQNVTLSCEQNLNHDAMYWYRQDPGQGLRLIYYSQIVNDFQKGDIAEGYSVSREKKESFPLTVTSAQKNPTAFYLCASSIMGTTGNTIYFGEGSWLTVV.

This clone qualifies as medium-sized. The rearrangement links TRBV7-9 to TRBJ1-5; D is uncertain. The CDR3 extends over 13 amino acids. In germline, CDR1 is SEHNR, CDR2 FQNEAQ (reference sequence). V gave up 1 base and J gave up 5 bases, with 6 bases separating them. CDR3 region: CASSLEAYQPQHF. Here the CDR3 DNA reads TGTGCCAGCAGCTTAGAGGCGTATCAGCCCCAGCATTTT.

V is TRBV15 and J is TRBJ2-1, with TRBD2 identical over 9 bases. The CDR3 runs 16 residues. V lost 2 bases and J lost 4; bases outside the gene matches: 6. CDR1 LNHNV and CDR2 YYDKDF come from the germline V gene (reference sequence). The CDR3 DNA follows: TGTGCCACCAGCAGATGGGTAGCGGGAGAGTACAATGAGCAGTTCTTC. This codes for CATSRWVAGEYNEQFF. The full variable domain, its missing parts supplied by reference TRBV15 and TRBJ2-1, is DAMVIQNPRYQVTQFGKPVTLSCSQTLNHNVMYWYQQKSSQAPKLLFHYYDKDFNNEADTPDNFQSRRPNTSFCFLDIRSPGLGDTAMYLCATSRWVAGEYNEQFFGPGTRLTVL.

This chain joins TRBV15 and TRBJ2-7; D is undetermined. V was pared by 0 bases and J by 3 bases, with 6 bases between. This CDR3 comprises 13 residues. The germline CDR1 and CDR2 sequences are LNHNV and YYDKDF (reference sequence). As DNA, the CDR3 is TGTGCCACCAGCAGAGAACCGGGCTACGAGCAGTACTTC. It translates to CATSREPGYEQYF.

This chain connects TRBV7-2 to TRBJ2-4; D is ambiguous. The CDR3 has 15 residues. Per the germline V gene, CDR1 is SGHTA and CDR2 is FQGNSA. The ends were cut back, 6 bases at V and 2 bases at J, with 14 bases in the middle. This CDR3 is CASRELPRTKNIQYF. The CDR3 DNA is TGTGCCAGCAGGGAACTTCCGAGGACCAAAAACATTCAGTACTTC.

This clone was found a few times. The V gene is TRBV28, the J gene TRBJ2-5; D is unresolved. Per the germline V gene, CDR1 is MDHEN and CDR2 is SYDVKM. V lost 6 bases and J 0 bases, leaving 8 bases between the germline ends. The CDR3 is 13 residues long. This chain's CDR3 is CASRLSHQETQYF. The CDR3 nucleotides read TGTGCCAGCAGGTTGAGCCACCAAGAGACCCAGTACTTC.

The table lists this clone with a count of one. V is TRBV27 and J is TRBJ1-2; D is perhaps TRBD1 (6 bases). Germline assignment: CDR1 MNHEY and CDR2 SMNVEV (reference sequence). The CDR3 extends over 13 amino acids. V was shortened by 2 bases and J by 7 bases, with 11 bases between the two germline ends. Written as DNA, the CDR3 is TGTGCCAGCAGTTTAGGGGGGGCGCTTGGCTACACCTTC. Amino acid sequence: CASSLGGALGYTF.

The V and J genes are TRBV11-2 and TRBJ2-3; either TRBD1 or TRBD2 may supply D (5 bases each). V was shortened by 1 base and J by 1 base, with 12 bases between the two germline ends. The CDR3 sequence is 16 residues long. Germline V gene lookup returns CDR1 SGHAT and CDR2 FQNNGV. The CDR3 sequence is CASSLVFQGGTDTQYF. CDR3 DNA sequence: TGTGCCAGCAGCTTAGTCTTCCAGGGAGGCACAGATACGCAGTATTTT. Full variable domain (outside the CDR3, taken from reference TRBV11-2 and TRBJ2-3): EAGVAQSPRYKIIEKRQSVAFWCNPISGHATLYWYQQILGQGPKLLIQFQNNGVVDDSQLPKDRFSAERLKGVDSTLKIQPAKLEDSAVYLCASSLVFQGGTDTQYFGPGTRLTVL.

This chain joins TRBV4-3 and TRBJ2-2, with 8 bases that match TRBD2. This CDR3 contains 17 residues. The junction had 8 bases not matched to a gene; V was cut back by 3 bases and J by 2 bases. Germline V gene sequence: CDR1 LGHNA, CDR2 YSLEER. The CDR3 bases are TGCGCCAGCAGCCAGGAACTAGCGGCCATAAACACCGGGGAGCTGTTTTTT. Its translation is CASSQELAAINTGELFF.

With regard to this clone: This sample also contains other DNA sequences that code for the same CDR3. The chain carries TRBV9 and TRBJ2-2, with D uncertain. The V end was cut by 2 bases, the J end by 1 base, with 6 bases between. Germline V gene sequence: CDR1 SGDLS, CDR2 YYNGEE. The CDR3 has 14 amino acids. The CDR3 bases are TGTGCCAGCAGCGTCACGGGGAACACCGGGGAGCTGTTTTTT. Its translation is CASSVTGNTGELFF. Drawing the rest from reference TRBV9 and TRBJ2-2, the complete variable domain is DSGVTQTPKHLITATGQRVTLRCSPRSGDLSVYWYQQSLDQGLQFLIQYYNGEERAKGNILERFSAQQFPDLHSELNLSSLELGDSALYFCASSVTGNTGELFFGEGSRLTVL.

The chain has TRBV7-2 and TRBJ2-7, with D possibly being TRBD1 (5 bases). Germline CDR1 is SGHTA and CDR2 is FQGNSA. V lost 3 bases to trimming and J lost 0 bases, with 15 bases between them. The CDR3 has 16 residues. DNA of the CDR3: TGTGCCAGCAGCTTGGACACCTCAGAAGTCTCCTACGAGCAGTACTTC. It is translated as CASSLDTSEVSYEQYF.

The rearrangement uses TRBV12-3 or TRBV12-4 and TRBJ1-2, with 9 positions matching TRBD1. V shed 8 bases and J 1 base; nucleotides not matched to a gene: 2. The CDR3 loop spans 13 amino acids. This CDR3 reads CASGQGFNYGYTF. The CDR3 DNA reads TGTGCCAGCGGACAGGGGTTTAACTATGGCTACACCTTC.

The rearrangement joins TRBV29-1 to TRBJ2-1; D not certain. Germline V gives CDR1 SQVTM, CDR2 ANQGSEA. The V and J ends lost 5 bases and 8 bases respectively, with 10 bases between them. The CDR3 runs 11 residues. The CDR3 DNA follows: TGCAGCGTTCTCGAGTGGGATGAGCAGTTCTTC. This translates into CSVLEWDEQFF.

In nucleotides, the CDR3 is TGTGCCAGCAGCGTAGGGGATTCGACAGCCGAAGCTTTCTTT. Encoded protein: CASSVGDSTAEAFF. This chain joins TRBV21-1 and TRBJ1-1; the table's D call of TRBD1 was not tested on the DNA. TRBV21-1 corresponds to a pseudogene. The CDR3 runs to 14 residues.

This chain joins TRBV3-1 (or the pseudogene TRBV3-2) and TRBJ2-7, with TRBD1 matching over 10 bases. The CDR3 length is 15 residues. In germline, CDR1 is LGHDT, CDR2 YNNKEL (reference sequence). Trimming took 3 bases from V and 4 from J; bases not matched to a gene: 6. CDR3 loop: CASSQTPGQGYEQYF. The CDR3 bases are TGTGCCAGCAGCCAGACCCCGGGACAGGGGTACGAGCAGTACTTC.

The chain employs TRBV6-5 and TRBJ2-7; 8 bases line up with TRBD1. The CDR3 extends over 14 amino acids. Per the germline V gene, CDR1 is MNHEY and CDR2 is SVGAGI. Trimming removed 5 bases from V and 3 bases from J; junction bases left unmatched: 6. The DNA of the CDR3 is TGTGCCAGCAGTATGGGGACAGGCGTCTACGAGCAGTACTTC. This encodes CASSMGTGVYEQYF.

The CDR3 region has the DNA TGTGCCAGCAGCTTATCTCTCCGTGGACTCGAGAATGAAAAACTGTTTTTT. It translates to CASSLSLRGLENEKLFF. The V gene is TRBV7-9, the J gene TRBJ1-4; D remains ambiguous. Trimming cost V 2 bases and J 5 bases, with 18 bases left between them. The germline CDR1 and CDR2 sequences are SEHNR and FQNEAQ (reference sequence). CDR3 length: 17 amino acids.

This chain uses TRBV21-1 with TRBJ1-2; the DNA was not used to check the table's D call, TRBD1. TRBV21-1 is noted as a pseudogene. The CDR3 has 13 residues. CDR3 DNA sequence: TGTGCCAGCAGCAATGACAGCGCCTATGGCTACACCTTC. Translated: CASSNDSAYGYTF.

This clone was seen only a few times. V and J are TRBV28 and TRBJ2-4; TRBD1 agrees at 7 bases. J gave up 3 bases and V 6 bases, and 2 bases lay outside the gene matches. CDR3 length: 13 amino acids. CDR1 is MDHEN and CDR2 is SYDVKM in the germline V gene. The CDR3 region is CASRGQFKNIQYF. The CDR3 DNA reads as TGTGCCAGCAGGGGACAGTTCAAAAACATTCAGTACTTC.

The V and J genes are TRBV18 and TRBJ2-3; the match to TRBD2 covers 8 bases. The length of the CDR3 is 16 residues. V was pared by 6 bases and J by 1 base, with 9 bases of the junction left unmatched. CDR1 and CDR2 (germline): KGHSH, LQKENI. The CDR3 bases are TGTGCCAGCTCCCTCAGCGGGGGCCGCGGCACAGATACGCAGTATTTT. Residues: CASSLSGGRGTDTQYF.

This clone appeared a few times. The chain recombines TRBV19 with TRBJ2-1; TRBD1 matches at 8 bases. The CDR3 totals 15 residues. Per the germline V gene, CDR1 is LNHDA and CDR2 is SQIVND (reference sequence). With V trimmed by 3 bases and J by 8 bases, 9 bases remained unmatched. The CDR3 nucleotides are TGTGCCAGTAGTATCGCGCAGGGGGCTGGCCATGAGCAGTTCTTC. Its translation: CASSIAQGAGHEQFF.

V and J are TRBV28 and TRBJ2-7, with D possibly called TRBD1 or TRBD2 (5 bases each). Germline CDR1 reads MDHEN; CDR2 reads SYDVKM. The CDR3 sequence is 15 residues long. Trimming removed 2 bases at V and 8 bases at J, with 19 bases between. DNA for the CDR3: TGTGCCAGCAGTTTAACGGCCCAGGGAGCCCCCAAGCAGTACTTC. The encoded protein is CASSLTAQGAPKQYF.

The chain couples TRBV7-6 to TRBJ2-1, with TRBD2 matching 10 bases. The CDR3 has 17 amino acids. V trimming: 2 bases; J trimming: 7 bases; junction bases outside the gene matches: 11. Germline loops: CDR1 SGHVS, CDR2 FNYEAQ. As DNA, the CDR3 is TGTGCCAGCAGCTTATCAAAAGCGGGAGGGCCAAGTAATGAGCAGTTCTTC. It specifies CASSLSKAGGPSNEQFF. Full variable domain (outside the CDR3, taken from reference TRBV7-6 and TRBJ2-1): GAGVSQSPRYKVTKRGQDVALRCDPISGHVSLYWYRQALGQGPEFLTYFNYEAQQDKSGLPNDRFSAERPEGSISTLTIQRTEQRDSAMYRCASSLSKAGGPSNEQFFGPGTRLTVL.